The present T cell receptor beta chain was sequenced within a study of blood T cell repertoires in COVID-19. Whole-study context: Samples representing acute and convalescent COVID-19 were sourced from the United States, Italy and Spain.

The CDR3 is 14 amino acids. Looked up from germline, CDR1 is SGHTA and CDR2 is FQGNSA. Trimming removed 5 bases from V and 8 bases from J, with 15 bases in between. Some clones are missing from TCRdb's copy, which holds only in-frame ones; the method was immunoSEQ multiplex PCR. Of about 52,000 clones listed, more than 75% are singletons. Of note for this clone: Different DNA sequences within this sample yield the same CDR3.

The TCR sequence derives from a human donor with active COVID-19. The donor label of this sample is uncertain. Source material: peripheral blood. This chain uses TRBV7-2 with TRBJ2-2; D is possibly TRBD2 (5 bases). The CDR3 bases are TGTGCCAGCAGCCCCGGGGTAAGCCGTGGGGAGCTGTTTTTT. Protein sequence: CASSPGVSRGELFF.